Below are 9 T cell receptor beta chains sequenced from a single sample in a study of PD-1 blockade in classical Hodgkin lymphoma. The table came from immunoSEQ multiplex PCR; TCRdb's copy has only in-frame clones and leaves some out. The table has 19,000 or so clones, roughly 72% seen once. Time point given: cycle 4 day 1 (C4D1), after more than 5 weeks of nivolumab. Relapses following autologous stem cell transplantation were seen in all patients, with brentuximab vedotin exposure varying. The sample was peripheral blood mononuclear cells (PBMCs), taken before the fourth cycle of nivolumab. All receptors come from a human donor with classical Hodgkin lymphoma.

This clone showed up just a few times. V is TRBV7-9 and J is TRBJ1-2; possibly TRBD1 for D (5 bases). There are 18 residues in the CDR3. Germline V gene sequence: CDR1 SEHNR, CDR2 FQNEAQ (reference sequence). Trimming pared 5 bases from V and 0 bases from J, leaving 22 bases between. CDR3 sequence (DNA): TGTGCCAGCAGCCCTACCCCTGGGGCCGCCAATCCTAACTATGGCTACACCTTC. Amino acids: CASSPTPGAANPNYGYTF.

A note on this clone: Other DNA variants within this sample encode the same CDR3. The chain uses TRBV19 and TRBJ1-5, with no clear D. Germline V gene sequence: CDR1 LNHDA, CDR2 SQIVND (reference sequence). Trimming took 1 base from V and 7 from J, leaving 5 bases between them. CDR3 size: 12 residues. The CDR3: CASSIVGQPQHF. The CDR3 nucleotides are TGTGCCAGTAGTATAGTTGGACAGCCCCAGCATTTT.

This clone has just a few counts. The chain uses TRBV5-1 and TRBJ2-1; TRBD2 matches 9 bases. The germline V gene encodes CDR1 SGHRS and CDR2 YFSETQ. Trimming at V came to 6 bases and at J to 10 bases, leaving 11 bases not matched to a gene. This CDR3 has 14 residues. CDR3 nucleotides: TGCGCCAGCATGTTAGCGGGAGTCAAAGGGGAGCAGTTCTTC. Translated, it gives CASMLAGVKGEQFF.

The chain combines TRBV5-6 with TRBJ2-3; D is ambiguous. Germline V gives CDR1 SGHDT, CDR2 YYEEEE. Trimming shortened V by 2 bases and J by 0 bases, and 7 bases separated the two germline ends. The CDR3 length is 14 residues. DNA for the CDR3: TGTGCCAGCAGCTTTATTAGAAGCACAGATACGCAGTATTTT. It codes for CASSFIRSTDTQYF.

V and J are TRBV6-5 and TRBJ1-3, with D maybe TRBD1 (6 bases). Trimming cost V 6 bases and J 4 bases, with 16 bases left between them. There are 15 residues in the CDR3. The germline gives CDR1 MNHEY, CDR2 SVGAGI. Written as DNA, the CDR3 is TGTGCCAGCAGGCGTATACAGGGTTGGGGAAACACCATATATTTT. Residues: CASRRIQGWGNTIYF.

J is TRBJ1-1 and V is TRBV21-1; the table calls TRBD1, which could not be checked here. TRBV21-1 is reported as a pseudogene. This CDR3 has 14 amino acids. The CDR3 region is CASSKDKNNTEAFF. CDR3 nucleotides: TGTGCCAGCAGCAAAGACAAGAATAACACTGAAGCTTTCTTT.

The rearrangement joins TRBV9 to TRBJ2-2; 9 bases map to TRBD2. This CDR3 is 17 amino acids long. Looked up from germline, CDR1 is SGDLS and CDR2 is YYNGEE. Trimming took 0 bases from V and 4 from J; bases not matched to a gene: 7. The CDR3 DNA is TGTGCCAGCAGCGTAGCCCCCAGCGGGGGGAGCACCGGGGAGCTGTTTTTT. This gives the protein CASSVAPSGGSTGELFF.

The CDR3 DNA reads as TGTGCCAGCAGCTTAAGCCAGGGGGCCTTCGAGCAGTACTTC. The encoded protein is CASSLSQGAFEQYF. This chain uses TRBV7-2 with TRBJ2-7, with 8 bases identical to TRBD1. V lost 2 bases to trimming and J lost 6 bases; unmatched junction nucleotides: 6. The CDR3 spans 14 residues. CDR1 is SGHTA and CDR2 is FQGNSA in the germline V gene.

CDR3 amino acids: CASSVIRVHTDTQYF. CDR3 nucleotides: TGTGCCAGCAGCGTAATCCGGGTCCACACAGATACGCAGTATTTT. The gene calls are TRBV9 and TRBJ2-3, with D uncertain. The germline V and J ends were trimmed by 1 base and 2 bases, with 11 bases remaining between them. This CDR3 is 15 amino acids long. Germline V lookup: CDR1 SGDLS, CDR2 YYNGEE.